This T cell receptor beta chain was retrieved from a study of blood T cells in healthy people across ages (dated by TCRdb to between 2015 and 2016). In terms of the full investigation: In model experiments, roughly one uniquely barcoded TCR beta cDNA molecule per two T cells was captured by template switching. Age-related changes in TCR beta repertoire diversity were measured in the study by deep sequencing normalized with unique cDNA molecular identifiers. The donors were divided into four age groups: young (average 16 years), middle-aged (around 41), aged (around 67) and long-lived (around 87). Donors of different ages were randomly distributed across sequencing lanes to avoid experimental bias. Using the same blood draw, the study looked at two additional independent replicas of 1 million unique cDNA reads for two donors, one aged 18 to 30 and the other aged 80 or older. Results the study describes overall, beyond this receptor: Compared with the aged group, more naive CD4+ T cells, fewer expanded clones and increased TCR diversity were shown by the long-lived group, suggesting age selection. Observed TCR beta diversity per million T cells fell roughly linearly with age, and a significant reduction was already apparent by age approximately 41. Total diversity estimates from one million sequenced T cells were considered lower bounds and underestimates. Bulk unsorted PBMC profiling prevented conclusive comparison of naive and antigen-experienced compartments. Donor CMV infection status was unknown, potentially confounding age-related changes in expanded clonotypes. Observed TCR beta diversity correlated strongly with the percentage of naive T cells measured by flow cytometry.

This clonotype was counted between two and nine times. Its binding antigen is unknown. An end of the junction differs from the germline gene, which may be a read error. The library was built by means of 5' RACE. TCRdb shows the sequencer as Illumina HiSeq 2500. The second PCR ran for about 7 to 11 cycles and used a J-beta primer mix along with a sample-barcoded 5' primer. A unique molecular identifier was introduced onto each TCR beta cDNA molecule by a template-switch 5' adaptor carrying 12 random nucleotides. At least 3 million CDR3-containing paired-end reads were obtained from each sample. First-strand cDNA synthesis was performed from all RNA using the Mint cDNA synthesis kit, with priming by a TRBC-specific oligonucleotide. Following uracil-DNA glycosylase treatment, all cDNA underwent a first 18-cycle PCR with the universal primers M1SS and BC2_uni_R. Turning to the authors' computational methods: Each sample was normalized by randomly selecting 1 million high-quality reads, each carrying a distinct molecular identifier. Reads with shared molecular identifiers were discarded instead of being binned into consensus sequences. CDR3 identification, clonotype clustering and error correction used MiTCR with a Q25 quality threshold and the strictest error-elimination algorithm. A nonparametric unseen species model with Euler transformation was used to estimate a lower bound on total TCR beta diversity. TCRdb reprocessed the public reads (quality trimming at Q25 with fastp, clone calling with MiXCR) and kept in-frame beta chains. Each CDR3 protein gets just one entry, which takes the most common genes and DNA from the rows behind it. The V and J calls and clone size come from TCRdb's table, not from the authors' own analysis. For this sample there are fewer than 1.5 million distinct CDR3 sequences; around two fifths appear just once. The ten most abundant clones make up around 8% of the sample.

The germline V gene (reference sequence) specifies SSHAT as CDR1 and FNYEAQ as CDR2. The CDR3 runs 15 amino acids, cysteine and phenylalanine included. Only the CDR3 DNA stays, 45 bases, in frame from base 1. The donors were some 39 Caucasian individuals from Russia, aged 6 to 90 years, who were systemically healthy. Roughly 10 milliliters of peripheral blood were collected from each donor into EDTA-treated Vacutainer tubes. Ficoll-Paque density-gradient centrifugation was used to isolate PBMCs, with at least 6.5 million per sample. Total RNA, at least 6 micrograms per sample, was extracted from PBMCs with Trizol reagent. For every donor, flow cytometry on a PBMC aliquot measured the percentage of naive CD45RAhigh/CD27high T cells.

In this chain, TRBV7-7 is recombined with TRBJ2-1; TRBD1 aligns with 8 central bases. The receptor was isolated from a woman between 18 and 29 years old in good health. What was sequenced was blood. This receptor has the CDR3 CASSLGGTGVNEQFF. The DNA sequence reads TGTGCTAGCAGCTTAGGGGGGACAGGCGTCAATGAGCAGTTCTTC.